This T cell receptor beta chain was profiled in a study of response to subunit inactivated influenza vaccine. General study results and limits: Each seasonal flu vaccination may recruit only limited new T cells, authors suggested.

This clonotype was counted ten times or more. The antigen is not known. This CDR3 is built from 15 residues. V lost 4 bases and J lost 8, with 15 bases in between. A single record per CDR3 protein comes from TCRdb applying MiXCR to the RT-PCR reads. The data hold 500,000 to 550,000 distinct CDR3 sequences, with under 8.5% observed a single time. The source is a man between 50 and 70 years old who received an inactivated influenza vaccine. This rearrangement joins TRBV12-3 or TRBV12-4 to TRBJ1-6; tentative D call: TRBD1 (5 bases). The sample consisted of PBMCs from blood, taken roughly 24 months after vaccination. For the CDR3, the DNA is TGTGCCAGCAGTTCCCAGGGCAGGAAGCATTCACCCCTCCACTTT. It is translated as CASSSQGRKHSPLHF.